This record concerns one T cell receptor (beta chain) sequence. Its antigen is as yet unknown. MiXCR, applied by TCRdb to the 5' RACE reads, yields one record per CDR3 protein. Of about 560,000 distinct CDR3 sequences listed, approximately 21% are singletons. The data derive from a study of T-cell memory formation after mild COVID-19. Findings and limits, study-wide: Researchers report contracting CD4+ clones mostly in CM and EM, with CD8+ clones in EMRA.

This CDR3 region has 15 residues. V shed 3 bases and J 1 base; nucleotides not matched to a gene: 3. Germline values: CDR1 SNHLY, CDR2 FYNNEI. Sequenced sample: PBMCs or a T cell subset sorted from them (not recorded which). The receptor comes from an adult woman who had mild COVID-19 (a few samples of this study predate the infection). Cell type and time point are not known. This chain links TRBV2 with TRBJ2-3; TRBD1 matches at 8 bases. CDR3 region: CASSDRGRGTDTQYF. The CDR3 nucleotides read TGTGCCAGCAGTGACAGGGGGCGCGGCACAGATACGCAGTATTTT.